This T cell receptor beta chain derives from a study of graft-versus-host responses after intestinal transplantation. Study background: Recipients got multivisceral, liver-intestinal, or isolated intestinal transplants. Anti-thymocyte globulin was used for induction in all recipients, who then took tacrolimus and steroids for approximately 3 years.

Germline V gives CDR1 LNHDA, CDR2 SQIVND (reference sequence). CDR3 length: 15 residues. Trimming removed 2 bases from V and 2 bases from J, with 13 bases in between. Produced via immunoSEQ multiplex PCR; TCRdb's table is partial and in-frame only. The data hold more than 95,000 clones, with around nine tenths observed a single time. About this clone: Its cognate antigen is unknown.

The sequence was obtained from a human donor who received an intestinal transplant. Sequencing used unstimulated CD4+ T cells sorted from spleen or lymph node cells, obtained before intestinal transplant. The chain combines TRBV19 with TRBJ2-7, with a possible D match to TRBD2 (5 bases). Here the CDR3 reads CASSIKAAIAYEQYF. In nucleotides, the CDR3 is TGTGCCAGTAGTATAAAAGCGGCCATTGCCTACGAGCAGTACTTC.